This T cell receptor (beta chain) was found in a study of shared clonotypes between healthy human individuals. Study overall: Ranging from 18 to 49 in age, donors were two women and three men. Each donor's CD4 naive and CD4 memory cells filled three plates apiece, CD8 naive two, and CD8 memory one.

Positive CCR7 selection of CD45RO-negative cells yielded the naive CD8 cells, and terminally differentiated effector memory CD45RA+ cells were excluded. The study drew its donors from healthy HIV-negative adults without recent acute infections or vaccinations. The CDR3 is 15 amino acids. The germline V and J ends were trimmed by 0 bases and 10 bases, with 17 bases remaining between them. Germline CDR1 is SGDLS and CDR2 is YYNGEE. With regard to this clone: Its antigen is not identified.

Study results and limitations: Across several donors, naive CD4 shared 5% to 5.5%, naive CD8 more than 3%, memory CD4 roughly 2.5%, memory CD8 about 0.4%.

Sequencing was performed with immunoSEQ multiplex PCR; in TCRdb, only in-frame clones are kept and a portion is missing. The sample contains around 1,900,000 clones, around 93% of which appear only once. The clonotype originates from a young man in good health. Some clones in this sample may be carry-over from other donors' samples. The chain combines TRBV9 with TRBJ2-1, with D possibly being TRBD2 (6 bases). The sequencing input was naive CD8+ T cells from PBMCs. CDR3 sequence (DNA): TGTGCCAGCAGCGTAGCGGGACCACCGGGAGCGGAGCAGTTCTTC. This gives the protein CASSVAGPPGAEQFF.